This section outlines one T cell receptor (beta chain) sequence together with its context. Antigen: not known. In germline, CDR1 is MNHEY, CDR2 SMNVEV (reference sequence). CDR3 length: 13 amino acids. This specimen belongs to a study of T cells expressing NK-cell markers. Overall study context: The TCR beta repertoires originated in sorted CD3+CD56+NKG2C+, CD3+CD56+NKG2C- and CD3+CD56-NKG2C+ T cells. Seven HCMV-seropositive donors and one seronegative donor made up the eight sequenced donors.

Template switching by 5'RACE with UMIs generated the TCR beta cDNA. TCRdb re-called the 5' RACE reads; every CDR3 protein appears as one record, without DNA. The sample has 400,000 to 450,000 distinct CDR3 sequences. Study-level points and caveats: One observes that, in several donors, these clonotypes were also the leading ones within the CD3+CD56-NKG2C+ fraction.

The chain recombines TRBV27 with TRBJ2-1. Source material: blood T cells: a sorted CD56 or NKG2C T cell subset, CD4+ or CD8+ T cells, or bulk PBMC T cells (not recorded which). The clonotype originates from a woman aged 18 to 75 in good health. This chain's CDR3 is CASSFSAAYEQFF.